Listed below are T cell receptor beta chains from one sample, sequenced in a study of identical twins. TCRdb fed the 5' RACE reads into MiXCR, producing one record per CDR3 protein. This sample has about 1.7 million distinct CDR3 sequences, with roughly 35% found just once. Sequenced: cord blood. All receptors come from a newborn girl in good health. CDR3s include the opening cysteine and the closing phenylalanine or tryptophan. The D gene is left open where the match is weak. Expanded clones get a size class; other rows say once, few or many, or leave the size out.

D gene	clone size	V gene	J gene	CDR3 DNA	CDR3 protein
.	few	TRBV7-2	TRBJ2-1	TGTGCCAGCAGCGTAGATTCCCTAGCGCTTGAGCAGTTCTTC	CASSVDSLALEQFF
.	.	TRBV27	TRBJ1-1	TGTGCCAGCAGTTTCCAGGCCCTGAACACTGAAGCTTTCTTT	CASSFQALNTEAFF
.	.	TRBV25-1	TRBJ1-1	TGTGCCAGCAGTGAATATACGGACCCGGGGACTGAAGCTTTCTTT	CASSEYTDPGTEAFF
.	.	TRBV7-8	TRBJ2-1	TGTGCCAGCAGCAACACAGACAATGAGCAGTTCTTC	CASSNTDNEQFF
TRBD1	few	TRBV6-5	TRBJ2-5	TGTGCCAGCAGTTCCGACAGGGGGCCCCAAGAGACCCAGTACTTC	CASSSDRGPQETQYF
TRBD1	few	TRBV20-1	TRBJ2-7	TGCAGTGCTAGGGACCGGGACAGGATTTACGAGCAGTACTTC	CSARDRDRIYEQYF
.	few	TRBV7-8	TRBJ1-4	TGTGCCAGCACCATACCGGGTGAAAAACTGTTTTTT	CASTIPGEKLFF
.	.	TRBV25-1	TRBJ1-2	TGTGCCAGCAGTGAATGGTCAGTTGATGGCTACACCTTC	CASSEWSVDGYTF
.	.	TRBV5-1	TRBJ2-5	TGCGCCAGCACTCGGGACTCTTCTAATGAGCAGTACTTC	CASTRDSSNEQYF
.	.	TRBV4-2	TRBJ2-3	TGTGCCAGCAGCCAAGATGGCGCTAGTCCCAGCACAGATACGCAGTATTTT	CASSQDGASPSTDTQYF
TRBD1	.	TRBV6-1	TRBJ1-2	TGTGCCAGCAGTGAAGCGCGACGGGCAGGGGGTGGCTACACCTTC	CASSEARRAGGGYTF
.	.	TRBV15	TRBJ1-1	TGTGCCACCAGCAGCTTCGGGCCCAACACTGAAGCTTTCTTT	CATSSFGPNTEAFF
.	.	TRBV11-2	TRBJ1-6	TGTGCCAGCAGCTTAGTTAGTGGTTGGGATAGCTCACCCCTCCACTTT	CASSLVSGWDSSPLHF
.	few	TRBV20-1	TRBJ1-1	TGCAGTGCTAATCAATCCCCAGGCCTAGGCAAGGAAGCTTTCTTT	CSANQSPGLGKEAFF
.	few	TRBV5-1	TRBJ1-2	TGCGCCAGCAGCACGGAAGCGAGGGGCTACACCTTC	CASSTEARGYTF
TRBD2	.	TRBV9	TRBJ2-1	TGTGCCAGCAGCGGCGGACTAGCGGGCCTTACCTACAATGAGCAGTTCTTC	CASSGGLAGLTYNEQFF
TRBD2	few	TRBV28	TRBJ2-1	TGTGCCAGCAGAACGGCTAGCGGGAATGAAAATGAGCAGTTCTTC	CASRTASGNENEQFF
TRBD1	.	TRBV5-1	TRBJ2-3	TGCGCCAGCAGCTTAGGACAGGTCACAGTTTTCCTCACAGATACGCAGTATTTT	CASSLGQVTVFLTDTQYF
.	.	TRBV5-6	TRBJ1-1	TGTGCCTGCAGTTTGTGGGGCGAGGAAGCTTTCTTT	CACSLWGEEAFF
.	.	TRBV20-1	TRBJ2-3	TGCAGTGCTAGAGACCCGCGCGCGGTCACCCGGGCGGATACGCAGTATTTT	CSARDPRAVTRADTQYF
.	.	TRBV30	TRBJ1-1	TGTGCCTGGATCCCACGACAGGCCTCCCCTGAAGCTTTCTTT	CAWIPRQASPEAFF
TRBD1	many	TRBV28	TRBJ2-7	TGTGCCAGTACCGGGACAGGGGACTACGAGCAGTACTTC	CASTGTGDYEQYF
TRBD1	.	TRBV6-2/TRBV6-3	TRBJ1-5	TGTGCCAGCAGTTTCCCGGGACAGGTATATAGCAATCAGCCCCAGCATTTT	CASSFPGQVYSNQPQHF
.	few	TRBV12-3/TRBV12-4	TRBJ2-7	TGTGCCAGCAGTTTGTCCTTCCGCACCTACGAGCAGTACTTC	CASSLSFRTYEQYF
TRBD2	.	TRBV27	TRBJ2-5	TGTGCCAGCAGTGGACTAGTGGGCAATGAGCAGTACTTC	CASSGLVGNEQYF
.	few	TRBV18	TRBJ2-5	TGTGCCAGCTCACAGGGACTCCTGGGGGAGACCCAGTACTTC	CASSQGLLGETQYF
.	.	TRBV12-3/TRBV12-4	TRBJ2-5	TGTGCCAGCCATTCAGGGCCGGCCCAAGGGACCCAGTACTTC	CASHSGPAQGTQYF
TRBD1	many	TRBV10-3	TRBJ2-3	TGTGCCACCGAAGGACAGGGAGAGACAGATACGCAGTATTTT	CATEGQGETDTQYF
.	few	TRBV10-3	TRBJ1-5	TGTGCCATCAGTGAGGGGGGGGTTTCCGATCAGCCCCAGCATTTT	CAISEGGVSDQPQHF
TRBD2	.	TRBV29-1	TRBJ2-3	TGCAGCGTTGCGGAAGCGGGGGGTTACACAGATACGCAGTATTTT	CSVAEAGGYTDTQYF
.	.	TRBV6-6	TRBJ2-1	TGTGCCGCTGGTTGGAGGCGCGAGTCCTACAATGAGCAGTTCTTC	CAAGWRRESYNEQFF
.	.	TRBV12-3/TRBV12-4	TRBJ2-5	TGTGCCAGCAGTTTAGAGGCAGAGAAAGAGACCCAGTACTTC	CASSLEAEKETQYF
TRBD1	few	TRBV3-1	TRBJ1-3	TGTGCCAGCAGCCAAGATAGGGGGCCTGGAAACACCATATATTTT	CASSQDRGPGNTIYF
.	few	TRBV5-1	TRBJ2-7	TGCGCCAGCAGCTTGAAACCAGGGTCCGAGCAGTACTTC	CASSLKPGSEQYF
.	.	TRBV20-1	TRBJ2-3	TGCAGTGCTAGTAAAAGGGCGGGGAGCACAGATACGCAGTATTTT	CSASKRAGSTDTQYF
.	.	TRBV20-1	TRBJ1-2	TGCAGTGCTAGTAAGGTTAACGGCTACACCTTC	CSASKVNGYTF
.	.	TRBV6-6	TRBJ2-7	TGTGCCAGCAGTTACGGTCGGAGCTCCTACGAGCAGTACTTC	CASSYGRSSYEQYF
.	few	TRBV11-2	TRBJ2-4	TGTGCCAGCAGCTCAGGGTTTTCCCTCGAGCAGCAGTACTTC	CASSSGFSLEQQYF
.	.	TRBV29-1	TRBJ1-2	TGCAGCGTGTACAGGGCCTATGGCTACACCTTC	CSVYRAYGYTF
TRBD2	.	TRBV7-2	TRBJ2-7	TGTGCCAGCAGCTTCCCCCCTAGCGGGACCATCTACGAGCAGTACTTC	CASSFPPSGTIYEQYF
TRBD1	once	TRBV27	TRBJ1-1	TGTGCCAGCAGTACCTCGACAGGGGCGACTTTCTTT	CASSTSTGATFF
.	few	TRBV9	TRBJ2-7	TGTGCCAGCACCCCGGGGGCCCGAGTAAACGAGCAGTACTTC	CASTPGARVNEQYF
TRBD1	.	TRBV7-9	TRBJ1-4	TGTGCCAGCAGCCGACCCCAGGGGGGTAGTGAAAAACTGTTTTTT	CASSRPQGGSEKLFF
.	.	TRBV19	TRBJ2-7	TGTGCCAGTAGTATAGTCTTAGCCTACGAGCAGTACTTC	CASSIVLAYEQYF
.	.	TRBV12-3/TRBV12-4	TRBJ2-7	TGTGCCAGCAGTTTAAGGGGGGGCTCCTACGGGCAGTACTTC	CASSLRGGSYGQYF
TRBD2	few	TRBV2	TRBJ2-4	TGTGCCAGCAGTGAATTAGGTAGCGGGGGGTACTTC	CASSELGSGGYF
.	few	TRBV7-9	TRBJ2-1	TGTGCCAGCAGTCGAATTGCGGGCCTACCTCACAATGAGCAGTTCTTC	CASSRIAGLPHNEQFF
TRBD1	few	TRBV6-6	TRBJ2-4	TGTGCCAGCACTAGTACAGGGGCTAAAAACATTCAGTACTTC	CASTSTGAKNIQYF
.	.	TRBV12-3/TRBV12-4	TRBJ1-4	TGTGCCAGCAGTTTAGGCGTTTGGGAGCAAAAACTGTTTTTT	CASSLGVWEQKLFF
TRBD1	.	TRBV20-1	TRBJ2-1	TGCAGTGCTAGGGACAGGCACCCCTACAATGAGCAGTTCTTC	CSARDRHPYNEQFF
.	.	TRBV20-1	TRBJ2-1	TGCAGTGCTAGAGTCGCGGATCATAGCTCCTACAATGAGCAGTTCTTC	CSARVADHSSYNEQFF
.	.	TRBV28	TRBJ2-3	TGTGCCAGCAGTTTCGACCACGGGGGCACAGATACGCAGTATTTT	CASSFDHGGTDTQYF
TRBD1	few	TRBV5-1	TRBJ1-2	TGCGCCAGCAGCTTGGCTGCAGGGGGCCATGATGGCTACACCTTC	CASSLAAGGHDGYTF
TRBD1	.	TRBV7-9	TRBJ2-7	TGTGCCGGCAGCCTAGGAACAGGGGTTTACGAGCAGTACTTC	CAGSLGTGVYEQYF